The 21 T cell receptor beta chains presented below share a single source sample, sequenced in a study of cytomegalovirus exposure and HLA in healthy donors. The PCR ran on 60 Vbeta and 13 Jbeta primers. Generated by immunoSEQ multiplex PCR, the TCRdb table keeps only in-frame clones and is missing some. Of about 130,000 clones in the sample, around 77% were seen once. The source material was PBMCs. The receptors originated from a male donor in good health and CMV-seropositive.

This chain joins TRBV27 and TRBJ2-5; TRBD2 aligns across 11 bases. The DNA end lines up better with TRBJ2-7; the J call may be wrong. CDR3 size: 14 residues. Germline V gene sequence: CDR1 MNHEY, CDR2 SMNVEV (reference sequence). The CDR3 DNA is TGTGCCAGCAGAGTTAGCGGGAGGGCAGACGAGCAGTACTTC. Amino acids: CASRVSGRADEQYF.

The rearrangement joins TRBV9 to TRBJ2-1; TRBD2 agrees at 10 bases. The CDR3 covers 14 residues. V shed 4 bases and J 8 bases; nucleotides not matched to a gene: 6. Germline lookup yields CDR1 SGDLS and CDR2 YYNGEE. The CDR3 is CASSTERGGDEQFF. The CDR3, as DNA: TGTGCCAGCAGCACGGAGCGGGGGGGCGATGAGCAGTTCTTC.

This chain connects TRBV11-3 to TRBJ2-3; D uncertain. Germline V lookup: CDR1 SGHNT, CDR2 YENEEA. The CDR3 has 14 residues. The germline V and J ends were trimmed by 0 bases and 5 bases, with 9 bases remaining between them. CDR3 residues: CASSLDPSRDTQYF. The CDR3 bases are TGTGCCAGCAGCTTAGATCCATCGAGAGATACGCAGTATTTT.

This chain connects TRBV4-1 to TRBJ2-2; 7 nucleotides match TRBD1. J gave up 2 bases and V 4 bases, and 4 bases lay outside the gene matches. The CDR3 runs 15 residues. Germline V gene lookup returns CDR1 MGHRA and CDR2 YSYEKL. The CDR3 DNA sequence: TGCGCCAGCAGCCCTGGGACAGCAAACACCGGGGAGCTGTTTTTT. Translating it yields CASSPGTANTGELFF.

The chain carries TRBV19 and TRBJ2-2; tentative D call: TRBD1 (5 bases). With 6 bases removed from V and 6 bases from J, the gap between germline ends came to 14 bases. The CDR3 loop spans 14 amino acids. Germline loops: CDR1 LNHDA, CDR2 SQIVND (reference sequence). The CDR3 coding sequence is TGTGCCAGTAGGCCCAGGGTCGGATCCGGGGAGCTGTTTTTT. Translation: CASRPRVGSGELFF.

This clone was picked up a small number of times. The V and J genes are TRBV2 and TRBJ2-7; D might be TRBD1 (5 bases). This CDR3 is built from 13 residues. Trimming shortened V by 6 bases and J by 3 bases, and 12 bases separated the two germline ends. Germline lookup yields CDR1 SNHLY and CDR2 FYNNEI. The CDR3 DNA sequence: TGTGCCAGCAGGGAAAACAGGATCTACGAGCAGTACTTC. It translates to CASRENRIYEQYF.

The chain links TRBV5-1 to TRBJ2-5; 13 bases line up with TRBD2. V lost 4 bases to trimming and J lost 5 bases; unmatched junction nucleotides: 8. CDR1 SGHRS and CDR2 YFSETQ come from the germline V gene. This CDR3 has 16 amino acids. CDR3 bases: TGCGCCAGCAGCCAAACTAGCGGGGGGGGATTGGAGACCCAGTACTTC. Its translation is CASSQTSGGGLETQYF.

Concerning this clone itself: Mismatch with germline at one junction end may stem from a read error. This chain connects TRBV7-9 to TRBJ1-2; D is perhaps TRBD1 (6 bases). From germline, CDR1 is SEHNR and CDR2 FQNEAQ (reference sequence). The CDR3 extends over 13 amino acids. The CDR3 coding sequence is TGTTCCAGCAGTTACCTTGGCAGGGGTGGCTACACCTTC. Translating gives CSSSYLGRGGYTF.

The chain combines TRBV7-6 with TRBJ2-7, with D perhaps TRBD1 (5 bases). Trimming removed 5 bases from V and 0 bases from J, with 8 bases in between. Germline CDR1 and CDR2: SGHVS and FNYEAQ. CDR3 size: 13 residues. The CDR3 sequence: CASSQDNSYEQYF. CDR3 bases: TGTGCCAGCAGCCAGGACAACTCCTACGAGCAGTACTTC. Looking up the rest from reference TRBV7-6 and TRBJ2-7 gives the full variable domain: GAGVSQSPRYKVTKRGQDVALRCDPISGHVSLYWYRQALGQGPEFLTYFNYEAQQDKSGLPNDRFSAERPEGSISTLTIQRTEQRDSAMYRCASSQDNSYEQYFGPGTRLTVT.

The V call is TRBV5-1, the J call TRBJ2-2; D gene ambiguous. The germline CDR1 and CDR2 sequences are SGHRS and YFSETQ. This CDR3 spans 15 amino acids. Trimming shortened V by 4 bases and J by 0 bases, and 10 bases separated the two germline ends. The CDR3: CASSRGDTNTGELFF. The CDR3 DNA is TGCGCCAGCAGCCGAGGAGATACGAACACCGGGGAGCTGTTTTTT.

This clone was counted at least ten times. This chain links TRBV27 with TRBJ2-2; TRBD2 matches at 7 bases. With 5 bases clipped from V and 1 base from J, the junction kept 4 bases outside the gene matches. The germline V gene has CDR1 MNHEY and CDR2 SMNVEV (reference sequence). The CDR3 covers 15 residues. CDR3 sequence reads: CASSLIAGNTGELFF. CDR3 in DNA: TGTGCCAGCAGTCTGATAGCGGGGAACACCGGGGAGCTGTTTTTT.

This clone was recorded only once. The V and J genes are TRBV5-1 and TRBJ1-1, with no clear D. The germline V and J ends were trimmed by 4 bases and 3 bases, with 13 bases remaining between them. Per germline, CDR1 SGHRS and CDR2 YFSETQ. This CDR3 comprises 14 residues. DNA for the CDR3: TGCGCCAGCAGCCCCCATGGCCTGGACACTGAAGCTTTCTTT. Translated: CASSPHGLDTEAFF.

The rearrangement uses TRBV7-9 and TRBJ2-7; 10 bases fit TRBD1. Germline V lookup: CDR1 SEHNR, CDR2 FQNEAQ (reference sequence). Trimming at V came to 5 bases and at J to 2 bases, leaving 6 bases not matched to a gene. CDR3 length: 15 amino acids. CDR3 in DNA: TGTGCCAGCAGCCCGGGACAGGGGCTAACCTACGAGCAGTACTTC. Translated: CASSPGQGLTYEQYF.

This clone was detected only a few times. The genes are TRBV6-1 and TRBJ2-7, with 10 positions matching TRBD1. Trimming removed 5 bases from V and 2 bases from J; junction bases left unmatched: 3. The germline gives CDR1 MNHNS, CDR2 SASEGT. This CDR3 spans 14 amino acids. The CDR3 protein is CASSLGQGPYEQYF. The DNA for the CDR3 is TGTGCCAGCAGTTTGGGACAGGGGCCCTACGAGCAGTACTTC.

This clone came up a few times. The gene calls are TRBV15 and TRBJ1-6; D ambiguous. This CDR3 has 13 residues. From germline, CDR1 is LNHNV and CDR2 YYDKDF (reference sequence). V shed 0 bases and J shed 8 bases, with 5 bases lying between them. The CDR3 spells CATSRESDSPLHF. The CDR3 coding sequence is TGTGCCACCAGCAGAGAAAGCGATTCACCCCTCCACTTT.

V usage is TRBV13 and J usage is TRBJ2-6, with TRBD1 identical over 8 bases. The CDR3 loop spans 16 amino acids. After removal of 5 bases from V and 2 bases from J, the junction contained 5 bases not matched to a gene. Germline CDR1 PRHDT, CDR2 FYEKMQ (reference sequence). The CDR3 DNA reads TGTGCCAGCAGCGCCCGGACAGGGCCTGGGGCCAACGTCCTGACTTTC. This translates into CASSARTGPGANVLTF. Full variable domain (rest looked up from reference TRBV13 and TRBJ2-6): AAGVIQSPRHLIKEKRETATLKCYPIPRHDTVYWYQQGPGQDPQFLISFYEKMQSDKGSIPDRFSAQQFSDYHSELNMSSLELGDSALYFCASSARTGPGANVLTFGAGSRLTVL.

The rearrangement joins TRBV7-9 to TRBJ1-3; D is uncertain. The CDR3 is made up of 12 amino acids. The V end lost 5 bases, the J end lost 3 bases, and 5 bases lay between the germline ends. Per the germline V gene, CDR1 is SEHNR and CDR2 is FQNEAQ (reference sequence). The CDR3 loop is CASSVSGNTIYF. The CDR3 DNA follows: TGTGCCAGCAGCGTCAGTGGAAACACCATATATTTT.

This clone came up a few times. The chain recombines TRBV7-9 with TRBJ2-2, with D possibly being TRBD2 (6 bases). The CDR3 runs 15 residues. V gave up 2 bases and J gave up 3 bases, with 10 bases separating them. Germline loops: CDR1 SEHNR, CDR2 FQNEAQ (reference sequence). This CDR3 reads CASSLIGGDTGELFF. CDR3 bases: TGTGCCAGCAGCTTAATCGGGGGAGACACCGGGGAGCTGTTTTTT.

The CDR3 DNA reads TGTGCCAGCAGCTTAGGCTTACTAGCGGGGGACTCCTACGAGCAGTACTTC. Amino acids: CASSLGLLAGDSYEQYF. This chain joins TRBV7-9 and TRBJ2-7; 11 positions match TRBD2. This CDR3 is 17 amino acids long. V gave up 1 base and J gave up 0 bases; unmatched junction bases: 5. The germline gives CDR1 SEHNR, CDR2 FQNEAQ (reference sequence). The variable domain in full, completed from reference TRBV7-9 and TRBJ2-7, reads DTGVSQNPRHKITKRGQNVTFRCDPISEHNRLYWYRQTLGQGPEFLTYFQNEAQLEKSRLLSDRFSAERPKGSFSTLEIQRTEQGDSAMYLCASSLGLLAGDSYEQYFGPGTRLTVT.

This clone was picked up one time. The V call is TRBV19, the J call TRBJ1-4; D not certain. V was clipped by 5 bases and J by 8 bases, with 18 bases between them. CDR3 length: 15 amino acids. CDR1 is LNHDA and CDR2 is SQIVND in the germline V gene (reference sequence). In DNA form, the CDR3 reads TGTGCCAGTAGTCCCCCCGGAGGCGGAAGGGAAAAACTGTTTTTT. Its protein product is CASSPPGGGREKLFF.

V and J are TRBV7-9 and TRBJ2-2; D remains unclear. Germline V gene sequence: CDR1 SEHNR, CDR2 FQNEAQ (reference sequence). V dropped 1 base and J dropped 5 bases, with 5 bases sitting between them. The CDR3 extends over 13 amino acids. The CDR3 DNA follows: TGTGCCAGCAGCTTAGACGGGACCGGGGAGCTGTTTTTT. Protein: CASSLDGTGELFF.